These 21 T cell receptor beta chains share one sample of origin, sequenced in a study of OX40 agonist ivuxolimab in advanced cancers. TCRdb keeps only in-frame clones here, not all; method: immunoSEQ multiplex PCR. There are about 35,000 clones in the sample; over 60% occur only once, and under 25% lies in the top ten. Here the sequenced sample was CD4+ or CD8+ T cells sorted from blood, taken in a trial of the OX40 agonist ivuxolimab. These receptors were obtained from an adult with an advanced solid tumor such as melanoma, head and neck, liver or kidney cancer.

The V call is TRBV2, the J call TRBJ1-5; no clear D gene. Germline V gives CDR1 SNHLY, CDR2 FYNNEI. The CDR3 is 14 residues long. Trimming took 2 bases from V and 3 from J, leaving 8 bases between them. The CDR3 DNA reads as TGTGCCAGCAGTGAAAAAGGGTACAATCAGCCCCAGCATTTT. Residues: CASSEKGYNQPQHF.

The chain recombines TRBV6-6 with TRBJ1-1; TRBD1 matches 7 bases. Germline CDR1 and CDR2: MNHNY and SVGAGI (reference sequence). This CDR3 has 14 amino acids. J was trimmed by 5 bases and V by 5 bases; bases with no gene match: 8. Written as DNA, the CDR3 is TGTGCCAGCAGTACAGGGGAACGAACGACTGAAGCTTTCTTT. It codes for CASSTGERTTEAFF.

The CDR3 DNA follows: TGTGCCAGCAGTTACTCGACCGCCTGGAGGACTGAAGCTTTCTTT. This translates into CASSYSTAWRTEAFF. This rearrangement joins TRBV6-5 to TRBJ1-1; D remains ambiguous. Trimming removed 0 bases at V and 5 bases at J, with 13 bases between. There are 15 residues in the CDR3. CDR1 and CDR2 from the germline V gene are MNHEY and SVGAGI.

Written as DNA, the CDR3 is TGTGCTAGTGGTTTGGAACAGGGAAGGCAGTACTTC. This sequence encodes CASGLEQGRQYF. V is TRBV12-5 and J is TRBJ2-5, with a possible D match to TRBD1 (6 bases). The V end lost 1 base, the J end lost 11 bases, and 11 bases lay between the germline ends. This CDR3 is 12 amino acids long. CDR1 is LGHNT and CDR2 is FRNRAP in the germline V gene.

This clone showed up just once. This rearrangement joins TRBV9 to TRBJ1-4; D ambiguous. The CDR3 is 14 residues long. V lost 1 base to trimming and J lost 3 bases, with 7 bases between them. Per the germline V gene, CDR1 is SGDLS and CDR2 is YYNGEE. DNA for the CDR3: TGTGCCAGCAGCGTAAGCGCGGCTAATGAAAAACTGTTTTTT. Translation: CASSVSAANEKLFF. Full variable domain (remainder filled in from reference TRBV9 and TRBJ1-4): DSGVTQTPKHLITATGQRVTLRCSPRSGDLSVYWYQQSLDQGLQFLIQYYNGEERAKGNILERFSAQQFPDLHSELNLSSLELGDSALYFCASSVSAANEKLFFGSGTQLSVL.

The table lists this clone with a few counts. The gene calls are TRBV5-4 and TRBJ1-6, with TRBD1 as a possible D gene (5 bases). Per germline, CDR1 SGHNT and CDR2 YYREEE (reference sequence). The CDR3 extends over 16 amino acids. With 3 bases removed from V and 9 bases from J, the gap between germline ends came to 19 bases. The CDR3: CASSSTAAPLISPLHF. DNA for the CDR3: TGTGCCAGCAGCTCGACAGCGGCTCCCTTAATTTCACCCCTCCACTTT.

This clone was counted at least ten times. V gene TRBV6-1 combines with J gene TRBJ1-2, with a tentative D call TRBD1 (6 bases). The length of the CDR3 is 15 residues. In germline, CDR1 is MNHNS, CDR2 SASEGT. Trimming took 6 bases from V and 2 from J, leaving 16 bases between them. The CDR3 DNA is TGTGCCAGCAGGCCTACGACAGGTTCCAACTATGGCTACACCTTC. It specifies CASRPTTGSNYGYTF.

The V gene is TRBV10-1, the J gene TRBJ2-3; 9 nucleotides agree with TRBD1. V trimming: 0 bases; J trimming: 4 bases; junction bases outside the gene matches: 2. Per germline, CDR1 WNHNN and CDR2 SYGVQD (reference sequence). There are 15 residues in the CDR3. The CDR3 bases are TGCGCCAGCAGTGAGTCGACAGGGGGTCCAGATACGCAGTATTTT. This encodes CASSESTGGPDTQYF.

The chain carries TRBV7-9 and TRBJ1-3, with unresolved D. Trimming took off 1 base at V and 6 bases at J, with 16 bases between the two ends. This CDR3 has 16 amino acids. Germline values: CDR1 SEHNR, CDR2 FQNEAQ (reference sequence). CDR3 in amino acids: CASSLGGGTTTNTIYF. In DNA, the CDR3 is TGTGCCAGCAGCTTAGGCGGTGGAACGACGACAAACACCATATATTTT.

The table lists this clone with a few counts. The gene calls are TRBV30 and TRBJ1-4; the D gene is possibly TRBD1 (5 bases). The CDR3 loop spans 15 amino acids. The V end was cut by 4 bases, the J end by 4 bases, with 16 bases between. Germline CDR1 and CDR2: GTSNPN and SVGIG (reference sequence). The CDR3 region is CAWIQKGPINEKLFF. In DNA, the CDR3 is TGTGCCTGGATACAAAAGGGGCCGATTAATGAAAAACTGTTTTTT.

The chain has TRBV5-1 and TRBJ1-6; tentative D call: TRBD1 (6 bases). CDR1 is SGHRS, CDR2 YFSETQ, per germline. This CDR3 is built from 16 residues. The V end lost 7 bases, the J end lost 7 bases, and 21 bases lay between the germline ends. CDR3 bases: TGCGCCAGCGGTTCAGGGGTGGGAAATACGAATTCACCCCTCCACTTT. Its translation is CASGSGVGNTNSPLHF.

The chain employs TRBV11-2 and TRBJ1-1; TRBD1 agrees at 7 bases. V was clipped by 5 bases and J by 4 bases; unmatched bases: 4. The germline gives CDR1 SGHAT, CDR2 FQNNGV. The CDR3 length is 13 residues. CDR3 sequence (DNA): TGTGCCAGCAGCCCCAGGGGGAGCACTGAAGCTTTCTTT. This translates into CASSPRGSTEAFF.

V gene TRBV7-8 combines with J gene TRBJ2-5; unclear D gene. Trimming took 3 bases from V and 1 from J, leaving 6 bases between them. This CDR3 is built from 13 residues. The V gene's germline CDR1 is SGHVS and CDR2 FQNEAQ. The CDR3 coding sequence is TGTGCCAGCAGCTTTTTCAGCCAAGAGACCCAGTACTTC. Translation gives CASSFFSQETQYF.

This rearrangement joins TRBV2 to TRBJ2-1, with TRBD1 as a possible D gene (5 bases). The V end was cut by 1 base, the J end by 6 bases, with 10 bases between. The CDR3 runs 14 residues. Looked up from germline, CDR1 is SNHLY and CDR2 is FYNNEI. The CDR3 bases are TGTGCCAGCAGTGAAGAAGAAAGGGGCAATGAGCAGTTCTTC. Encoded protein: CASSEEERGNEQFF.

This clone was found a few times. The chain has TRBV10-1 and TRBJ1-3; the D is unclear. Germline V lookup: CDR1 WNHNN, CDR2 SYGVQD (reference sequence). The CDR3 sequence is 16 residues long. V was cut by 2 bases and J by 1 base, with 12 bases left in between. CDR3 sequence (DNA): TGCGCCAGCAGTGAGAAGTCAGGCTTGTCTGGAAACACCATATATTTT. Translation: CASSEKSGLSGNTIYF.

V usage is TRBV28 and J usage is TRBJ1-2; 7 bases fit TRBD1. After removal of 6 bases from V and 5 bases from J, the junction contained 3 bases not matched to a gene. The CDR3 length is 12 residues. CDR1 MDHEN and CDR2 SYDVKM come from the germline V gene. In DNA form, the CDR3 reads TGTGCCAGCAGCACAGGGGTTTATGGCTACACCTTC. Translation gives CASSTGVYGYTF.

This sequence joins TRBV7-9 and TRBJ1-1, with D perhaps matching TRBD1 (5 bases). Germline-derived CDR1 and CDR2 are SEHNR and FQNEAQ (reference sequence). This CDR3 region has 14 residues. V was trimmed by 5 bases and J by 4 bases, leaving 14 bases between them. The CDR3 spells CASSPQGPFTEAFF. CDR3 nucleotides: TGTGCCAGCAGCCCGCAGGGCCCTTTCACTGAAGCTTTCTTT.

The chain has TRBV18 and TRBJ1-6; tentative D call: TRBD1 (5 bases). Trimming removed 5 bases at V and 4 bases at J, with 6 bases between. Germline CDR1 KGHSH, CDR2 LQKENI. This CDR3 has 13 amino acids. As DNA, the CDR3 is TGTGCCAGCTCAGGGGGATATAATTCACCCCTCCACTTT. It specifies CASSGGYNSPLHF.

This clone appeared a few times. This chain links TRBV7-9 with TRBJ1-1, with D maybe TRBD1 (6 bases). The CDR3 runs to 15 residues. V dropped 1 base and J dropped 2 bases, with 11 bases sitting between them. Germline V lookup: CDR1 SEHNR, CDR2 FQNEAQ (reference sequence). CDR3 amino acids: CASSLGAGTNTEAFF. The CDR3 nucleotides read TGTGCCAGCAGCTTAGGGGCAGGGACAAACACTGAAGCTTTCTTT.

In its sample, this clone was seen once. The CDR3 reads CASSQAIQGYNQPQHF. The CDR3 DNA is TGCGCCAGCAGCCAGGCGATACAGGGGTACAATCAGCCCCAGCATTTT. The chain is built from TRBV4-1 and TRBJ1-5, with TRBD1 matching over 7 bases. J gave up 3 bases and V 3 bases, and 8 bases lay outside the gene matches. CDR1 and CDR2 from the germline V gene are MGHRA and YSYEKL. CDR3 length equals 16 residues.

This CDR3 is CASGSAVGTGSYNSPLHF. The CDR3 coding sequence is TGTGCTAGTGGTTCGGCCGTTGGGACAGGCTCCTATAATTCACCCCTCCACTTT. This chain joins TRBV12-5 and TRBJ1-6; 8 bases agree with TRBD1. Trimming removed 4 bases from V and 0 bases from J; junction bases left unmatched: 8. This CDR3 has 18 residues. Germline assignment: CDR1 LGHNT and CDR2 FRNRAP.